This T cell receptor beta chain was observed in a study of regulatory T cells in long-lasting Graves disease. The study, taken as a whole, reports: Persistent disease samples used TRBV28, TRBJ1-2 and TRBJ2-5 preferentially. New patients shared approximately 1,000 public clonotypes, and persistent patients shared more, with about 2,700.

This CDR3 contains 16 residues. Germline CDR1 is DFQATT and CDR2 is SNEGSKA (reference sequence). Trimming left V 0 bases short and J 3 bases short, with 18 bases between. In building TCR beta libraries, iRepertoire HTBI primers were used together with Arm-PCR of CDR3 regions. Per the original methods: Identification across samples found about 61 TRBV and 11 to 15 TRBJ segments. TCRdb used MiXCR to reprocess the multiplex PCR reads, holding one entry per CDR3 protein. These V and J calls originate from TCRdb's pipeline instead of the authors' own analysis. The sample includes 300,000 to 400,000 distinct CDR3 sequences, about 20% of them seen just once. In the case of this clonotype: Its antigen is unidentified.

Time point described: persistent/refractory GD, antithyroid drugs over 5 years with positive TRAb. Extracted RNA from PBMCs served as the source of the TCR library. American Thyroid Association guidelines were used to diagnose Graves' disease. The TCR comes from a female donor with Graves disease. V and J are TRBV20-1 and TRBJ2-7; D not certain. The material was peripheral blood mononuclear cells (PBMCs), obtained when the disease was refractory, from a patient treated with antithyroid drugs. The CDR3 region is CSARDDTSLIFYEQYF. CDR3 sequence (DNA): TGCAGTGCTAGAGATGACACTTCCCTGATTTTCTACGAGCAGTACTTC.